Listed below are T cell receptor beta chains from one sample, sequenced in a study of T cell responses to AZD1222 COVID-19 vaccine. Only in-frame clones appear in the TCRdb table, and some are missing; sequencing was by immunoSEQ multiplex PCR. The repertoire holds roughly 150,000 clones, with 70% to 90% as singletons. This material consisted of peripheral blood, taken on day 0 of AZD1222 vaccination. All receptors come from an adult in good health. CDR3s include the opening cysteine and the closing phenylalanine or tryptophan. The D gene is left open where the match is weak. A clone size is listed for some rows: how often the clone was seen (once, few, many), or a class if it is expanded.

CASSRDRSTDTQYF,TGTGCCAGTAGTAGGGACAGGTCCACAGATACGCAGTATTTT,TRBD1,.,TRBV19,TRBJ2-3
CASTAQNDRAIYEQYF,TGTGCCAGCACCGCGCAGAATGACAGGGCCATCTACGAGCAGTACTTC,TRBD1,.,TRBV2,TRBJ2-7
CASSGGSAADTQYF,TGTGCCAGCAGCGGAGGGTCGGCCGCAGATACGCAGTATTTT,.,.,TRBV9,TRBJ2-3
CASSFLSSYNSPLHF,TGTGCCAGCAGTTTCCTGAGCTCCTATAATTCACCCCTCCACTTT,.,.,TRBV27,TRBJ1-6
CASSYFTSGVYNEQFF,TGTGCCAGCAGTTACTTTACTAGCGGAGTTTACAATGAGCAGTTCTTC,TRBD2,.,TRBV6-5,TRBJ2-1
CASSFAGGDTEAFF,TGTGCCAGCAGTTTCGCAGGGGGTGATACTGAAGCTTTCTTT,TRBD1,.,TRBV27,TRBJ1-1
CASSLGGRSSYNEQFF,TGTGCCAGCAGCTTAGGCGGGCGAAGCTCCTACAATGAGCAGTTCTTC,.,.,TRBV11-3,TRBJ2-1
CASSLRLGDQPQHF,TGTGCCAGCAGTCTGCGGTTGGGGGACCAGCCCCAGCATTTT,.,.,TRBV6-5,TRBJ1-5
CASSVAPGGISYEQYF,TGTGCCAGCAGCGTAGCCCCAGGGGGCATCTCCTACGAGCAGTACTTC,TRBD1,.,TRBV9,TRBJ2-7
CASSLGTYNEQFF,TGTGCCAGCAGCTTAGGGACCTACAATGAGCAGTTCTTC,.,.,TRBV7-9,TRBJ2-1
CAWKPGPSSYEQYF,TGTGCCTGGAAACCGGGGCCGAGCAGCTACGAGCAGTACTTC,.,few,TRBV30,TRBJ2-7
CASSSQTGIRTEAFF,TGCGCCAGCAGTTCCCAGACAGGGATTAGGACTGAAGCTTTCTTT,TRBD1,once,TRBV5-1,TRBJ1-1
CASSKGLAGYQETQYF,TGTGCCAGTAGTAAGGGACTAGCGGGATACCAAGAGACCCAGTACTTC,TRBD2,.,TRBV19,TRBJ2-5
CASSNRQGGNQPQHF,TGTGCCAGCAGTAATCGCCAGGGAGGAAATCAGCCCCAGCATTTT,.,.,TRBV6-5,TRBJ1-5
CASSLGGGPITDTQYF,TGTGCCAGCAGCTTGGGTGGGGGGCCCATCACAGATACGCAGTATTTT,.,.,TRBV11-3,TRBJ2-3
CSVEDEEGMNTEAFF,TGCAGCGTTGAAGATGAAGAGGGGATGAACACTGAAGCTTTCTTT,.,.,TRBV29-1,TRBJ1-1
CASSQEAASGGDIQYF,TGCGCCAGCAGCCAAGAAGCGGCTAGCGGAGGGGACATTCAGTACTTC,TRBD2,.,TRBV4-1,TRBJ2-4
CASSYLTSGSTDTQYF,TGCGCCAGCAGTTACCTGACTAGCGGGAGCACAGATACGCAGTATTTT,TRBD2,.,TRBV10-2,TRBJ2-3
CASSLGTGGYEKLFF,TGTGCCAGCAGTTTGGGGACAGGGGGCTATGAAAAACTGTTTTTT,TRBD1,.,TRBV6-5,TRBJ1-4
CASSLGDRVGNTIYF,TGTGCCAGCAGCTTGGGGGACAGGGTCGGAAACACCATATATTTT,TRBD1,.,TRBV5-4,TRBJ1-3
CASSQRTSGGSYEQYF,TGTGCCAGCAGCCAACGGACTAGCGGGGGGTCCTACGAGCAGTACTTC,TRBD2,.,TRBV4-2,TRBJ2-7
CAISESLSTDTQYF,TGTGCCATCAGTGAGTCGTTGAGCACAGATACGCAGTATTTT,.,.,TRBV10-3,TRBJ2-3
CASSRLDKYEQYF,TGTGCCAGCAGCCGACTAGATAAGTACGAGCAGTACTTC,.,few,TRBV27,TRBJ2-7
CASSERTGELFF,TGTGCCAGCTCAGAGAGGACCGGGGAGCTGTTTTTT,.,.,TRBV18,TRBJ2-2
CASSRGTGYEQYF,TGTGCCAGCAGCCGAGGGACAGGCTACGAGCAGTACTTC,TRBD1,.,TRBV6-6,TRBJ2-7
CASRWGVNTEAFF,TGTGCCAGCAGGTGGGGAGTTAACACTGAAGCTTTCTTT,.,.,TRBV12-3/TRBV12-4,TRBJ1-1
CASRDTINTEAFF,TGTGCCAGCAGGGACACAATAAACACTGAAGCTTTCTTT,.,.,TRBV25-1,TRBJ1-1
CASSLVGQGRGGYTF,TGTGCCAGCAGCTTAGTGGGACAGGGGCGGGGTGGCTACACCTTC,TRBD1,.,TRBV7-9,TRBJ1-2
CASRTGHAMNTEAFF,TGTGCCAGTAGAACGGGACACGCGATGAACACTGAAGCTTTCTTT,.,.,TRBV19,TRBJ1-1
CASSQDIRRQFF,TGTGCCAGCAGCCAAGATATAAGAAGGCAGTTCTTC,.,.,TRBV3-1/TRBV3-2,TRBJ2-1
CASSFGAGPVLTF,TGTGCCAGCAGTTTCGGGGCGGGCCCCGTCCTGACTTTC,.,.,TRBV28,TRBJ2-6
CASSQGGQGSNEKLFF,TGTGCCAGCAGCCAAGGGGGGCAGGGCTCCAATGAAAAACTGTTTTTT,.,.,TRBV14,TRBJ1-4
CASSLRGGALFF,TGTGCCAGCAGTTTAAGAGGGGGTGCACTGTTTTTT,.,.,TRBV27,TRBJ1-4
CASSERWGDQPQHF,TGTGCCAGCAGTGAAAGGTGGGGGGACCAGCCCCAGCATTTT,.,.,TRBV2,TRBJ1-5
CASSWTGGFNQPQHF,TGTGCCAGCAGCTGGACGGGGGGTTTCAATCAGCCCCAGCATTTT,.,.,TRBV6-5,TRBJ1-5
CASSSRATANQPQHF,TGTGCCAGCAGTTCACGGGCCACCGCTAATCAGCCCCAGCATTTT,.,.,TRBV6-5,TRBJ1-5
CASKRQGLPYGYTF,TGTGCCAGCAAAAGACAGGGTCTCCCTTATGGCTACACCTTC,TRBD1,.,TRBV25-1,TRBJ1-2
CARTSTSLRQGNYEQYF,TGTGCCAGAACCTCAACCTCATTGAGACAGGGAAACTACGAGCAGTACTTC,TRBD1,.,TRBV5-3,TRBJ2-7
CAISVAGSNTEAFF,TGTGCCATCAGTGTCGCAGGGTCGAACACTGAAGCTTTCTTT,.,many,TRBV10-3,TRBJ1-1